The clone carrying this T cell receptor (beta chain) was seen a single time. Sequencing used immunoSEQ multiplex PCR; TCRdb keeps in-frame clones, though not all of them. The sample shows 68,000 or so clones, 80% to 95% of them seen only once. The data stem from a study of T cell clones after liver transplantation. The overall study: TCRbeta sequencing after a pre-transplant mixed lymphocyte reaction identified graft-donor-reactive clones, later tracked in post-transplant blood.

Germline assignment: CDR1 SNHLY and CDR2 FYNNEI. This CDR3 has 14 amino acids. Trimming removed 6 bases from V and 7 bases from J; junction bases left unmatched: 8. The chain has TRBV2 and TRBJ1-1; 10 bases are a match to TRBD1. The origin of this receptor is a human patient who received a liver transplant. T cells may partly derive from the graft donor. Specimen: CD4+ T cells from blood, collected roughly 26 months after liver transplant. The CDR3 bases are TGTGCCAGCAGCAGGGACAGGGGACGAGGTGAAGCTTTCTTT. This encodes CASSRDRGRGEAFF.